Listed here is a single TCR beta chain. Libraries were prepared by immunoSEQ multiplex PCR; TCRdb keeps only in-frame clonotypes and omits some of them. The repertoire consists of roughly 380,000 clones, with about 96% occurring once and the leading ten covering approximately 0.3%. This record belongs to a study of shared clonotypes between healthy human individuals. Germline lookup yields CDR1 LNHDA and CDR2 SQIVND (reference sequence). The V end lost 0 bases, the J end lost 5 bases, and 8 bases lay between the germline ends. This CDR3 has 14 amino acids. The sequence came from a man younger than 40 in good health. The chain links TRBV19 to TRBJ1-5, with D hard to call. Sequencing was performed on memory CD8+ T cells sorted from blood. Subset given: CD45RO+ cells pooled with CCR7-negative TemRA cells. CDR3: CASSIEPQYQPQHF. The CDR3 DNA is TGTGCCAGTAGTATAGAGCCCCAATATCAGCCCCAGCATTTT.